A single T cell receptor (beta chain) is shown here with its context. These data come from a study of blood T cell repertoires in COVID-19. The wider study: Samples taken during acute and convalescent COVID-19 were collected in the United States, Italy and Spain. PBMCs, B-cell-depleted T cells, or T cells provided the cDNA or gDNA that made up the material.

The CDR3 runs to 15 residues. The V gene end was trimmed by 4 bases and the J gene end by 6 bases; junction bases not matched to a gene: 7. Germline V CDR1 and CDR2: SGHRS, YFSETQ. Original methodology: Estimation of nucleated cell counts relied on the amplification of reference gene primers. TCRdb's copy holds only in-frame clones and misses some; the assay was immunoSEQ multiplex PCR. D and trimming come from the DNA, and the V and J calls and clone size come from that table. The sample lists 260,000 or so clones; 65% to 85% were seen once. The clonotype originates from a man older than 75 with acute or convalescent COVID-19. Sequencing was performed on peripheral blood. This chain links TRBV5-1 with TRBJ1-1; 12 nucleotides align to TRBD1. The CDR3 loop reads CASSGGQGATAEAFF. CDR3 DNA sequence: TGCGCCAGCAGCGGGGGACAGGGGGCGACTGCTGAAGCTTTCTTT.